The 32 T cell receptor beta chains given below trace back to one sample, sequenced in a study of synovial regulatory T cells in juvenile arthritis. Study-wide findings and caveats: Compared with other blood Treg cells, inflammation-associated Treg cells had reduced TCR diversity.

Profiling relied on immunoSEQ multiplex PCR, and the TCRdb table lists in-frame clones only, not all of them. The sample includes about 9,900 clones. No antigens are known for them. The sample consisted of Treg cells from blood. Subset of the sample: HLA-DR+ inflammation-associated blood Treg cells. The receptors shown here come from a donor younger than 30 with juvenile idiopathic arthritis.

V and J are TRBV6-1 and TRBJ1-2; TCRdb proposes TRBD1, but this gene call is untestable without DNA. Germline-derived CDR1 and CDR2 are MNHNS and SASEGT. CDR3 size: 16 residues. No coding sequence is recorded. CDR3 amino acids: CASSEHDRSSNYGYTF.

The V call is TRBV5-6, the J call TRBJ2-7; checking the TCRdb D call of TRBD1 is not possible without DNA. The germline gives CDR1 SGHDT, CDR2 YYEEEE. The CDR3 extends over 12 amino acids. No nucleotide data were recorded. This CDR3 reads CASSYTEYEQYF.

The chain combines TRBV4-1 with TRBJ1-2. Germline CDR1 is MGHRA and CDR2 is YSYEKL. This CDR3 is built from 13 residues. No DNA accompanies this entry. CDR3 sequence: CASSHNGIYGYTF.

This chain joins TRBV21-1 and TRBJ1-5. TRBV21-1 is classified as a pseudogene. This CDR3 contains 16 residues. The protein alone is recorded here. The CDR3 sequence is CASSSRDPASNQPQHF.

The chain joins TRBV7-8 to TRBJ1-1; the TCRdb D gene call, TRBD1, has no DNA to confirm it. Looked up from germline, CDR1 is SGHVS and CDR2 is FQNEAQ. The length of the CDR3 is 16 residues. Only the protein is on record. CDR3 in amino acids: CASSLLRDRVASSAFF.

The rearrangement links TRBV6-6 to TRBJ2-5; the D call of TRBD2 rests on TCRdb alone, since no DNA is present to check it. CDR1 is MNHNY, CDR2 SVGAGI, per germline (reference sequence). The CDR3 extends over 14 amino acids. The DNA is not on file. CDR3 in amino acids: CASSPLAAGGEQYF.

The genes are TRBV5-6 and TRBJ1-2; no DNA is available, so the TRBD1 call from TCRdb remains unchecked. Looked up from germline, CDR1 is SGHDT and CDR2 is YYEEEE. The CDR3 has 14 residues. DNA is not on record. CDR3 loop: CASSLETGNYGYTF.

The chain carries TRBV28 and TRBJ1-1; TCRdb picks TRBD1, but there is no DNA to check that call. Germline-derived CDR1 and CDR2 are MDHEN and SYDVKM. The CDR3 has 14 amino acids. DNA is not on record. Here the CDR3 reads CASSLLTGNTEAFF.

CDR3 sequence reads: CASGLGLPLPGELFF. The chain employs TRBV25-1 and TRBJ2-2; TCRdb returns TRBD1, unconfirmable since there is no DNA. Germline-derived CDR1 and CDR2 are MGHDK and SYGVNS. The CDR3 sequence is 15 residues long. The nucleotide record is missing.

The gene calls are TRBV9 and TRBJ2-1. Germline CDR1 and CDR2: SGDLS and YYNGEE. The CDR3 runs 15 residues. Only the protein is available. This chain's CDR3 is CASSKGPLTYNEQFF.

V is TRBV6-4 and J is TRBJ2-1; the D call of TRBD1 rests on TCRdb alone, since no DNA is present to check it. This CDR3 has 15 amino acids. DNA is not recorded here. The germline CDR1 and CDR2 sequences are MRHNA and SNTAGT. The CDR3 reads CASSDSLTGGSEQFF.

CDR3 sequence: CASEVGETQYF. This chain joins TRBV7-9 and TRBJ2-5; TCRdb's assignment of TRBD2 cannot be checked, as there is no DNA. From germline, CDR1 is SEHNR and CDR2 FQNEAQ (reference sequence). This CDR3 has 11 amino acids. The coding DNA is unavailable.

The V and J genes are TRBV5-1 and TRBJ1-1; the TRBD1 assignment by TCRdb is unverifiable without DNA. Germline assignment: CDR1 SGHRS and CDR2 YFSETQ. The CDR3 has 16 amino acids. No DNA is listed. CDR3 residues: CASSLMDSKMNTEAFF. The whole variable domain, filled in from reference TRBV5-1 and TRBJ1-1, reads KAGVTQTPRYLIKTRGQQVTLSCSPISGHRSVSWYQQTPGQGLQFLFEYFSETQRNKGNFPGRFSGRQFSNSRSEMNVSTLELGDSALYLCASSLMDSKMNTEAFFGQGTRLTVV.

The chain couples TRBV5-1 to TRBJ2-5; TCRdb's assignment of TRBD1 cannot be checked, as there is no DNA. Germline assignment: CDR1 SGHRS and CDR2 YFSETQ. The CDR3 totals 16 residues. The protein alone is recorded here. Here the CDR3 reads CASSLGGQGYQETQYF. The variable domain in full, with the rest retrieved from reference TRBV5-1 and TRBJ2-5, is KAGVTQTPRYLIKTRGQQVTLSCSPISGHRSVSWYQQTPGQGLQFLFEYFSETQRNKGNFPGRFSGRQFSNSRSEMNVSTLELGDSALYLCASSLGGQGYQETQYFGPGTRLLVL.

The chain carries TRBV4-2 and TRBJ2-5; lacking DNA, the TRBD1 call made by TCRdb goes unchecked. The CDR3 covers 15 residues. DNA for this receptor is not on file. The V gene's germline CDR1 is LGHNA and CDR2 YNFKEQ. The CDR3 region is CASSQETAGGETQYF.

The CDR3 spells CASSGRNEQFF. J is TRBJ2-1 and V is TRBV25-1. This CDR3 spans 11 amino acids. The entry carries no DNA sequence. Germline V CDR1 and CDR2: MGHDK, SYGVNS. Complete variable domain (other parts from reference TRBV25-1 and TRBJ2-1): EADIYQTPRYLVIGTGKKITLECSQTMGHDKMYWYQQDPGMELHLIHYSYGVNSTEKGDLSSESTVSRIRTEHFPLTLESARPSHTSQYLCASSGRNEQFFGPGTRLTVL.

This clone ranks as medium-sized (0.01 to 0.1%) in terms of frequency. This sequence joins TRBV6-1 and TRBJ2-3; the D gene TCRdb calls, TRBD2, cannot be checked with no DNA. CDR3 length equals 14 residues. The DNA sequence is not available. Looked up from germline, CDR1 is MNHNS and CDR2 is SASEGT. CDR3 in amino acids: CASSEGFEVDTQYF.

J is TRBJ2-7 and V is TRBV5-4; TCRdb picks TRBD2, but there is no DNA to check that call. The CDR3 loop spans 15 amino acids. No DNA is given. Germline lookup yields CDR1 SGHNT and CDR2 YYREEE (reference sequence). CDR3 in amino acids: CASSLVSGSAHEQYF.

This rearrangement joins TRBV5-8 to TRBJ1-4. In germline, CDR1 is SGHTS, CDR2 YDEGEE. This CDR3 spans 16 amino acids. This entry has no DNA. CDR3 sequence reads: CASSRIAPRGDEKLFF.

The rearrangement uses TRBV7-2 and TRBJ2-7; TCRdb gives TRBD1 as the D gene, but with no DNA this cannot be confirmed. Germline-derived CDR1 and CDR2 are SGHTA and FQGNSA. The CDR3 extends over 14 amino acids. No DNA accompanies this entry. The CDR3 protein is CASSRTGQGYEQYF.

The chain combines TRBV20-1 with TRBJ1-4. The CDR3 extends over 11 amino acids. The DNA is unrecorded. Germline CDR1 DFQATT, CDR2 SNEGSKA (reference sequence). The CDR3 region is CSTQPTDGAIF.

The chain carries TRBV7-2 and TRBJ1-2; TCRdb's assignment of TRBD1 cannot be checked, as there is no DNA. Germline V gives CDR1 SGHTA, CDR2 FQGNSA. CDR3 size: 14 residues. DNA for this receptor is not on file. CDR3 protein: CASSLGQGVYGYTF. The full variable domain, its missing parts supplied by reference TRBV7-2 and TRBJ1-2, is GAGVSQSPSNKVTEKGKDVELRCDPISGHTALYWYRQSLGQGLEFLIYFQGNSAPDKSGLPSDRFSAERTGGSVSTLTIQRTQQEDSAVYLCASSLGQGVYGYTFGSGTRLTVV.

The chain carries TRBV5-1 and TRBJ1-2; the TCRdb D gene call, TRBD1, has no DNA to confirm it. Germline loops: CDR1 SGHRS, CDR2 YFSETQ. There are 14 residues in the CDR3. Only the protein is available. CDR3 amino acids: CASSLLGQGAGYTF.

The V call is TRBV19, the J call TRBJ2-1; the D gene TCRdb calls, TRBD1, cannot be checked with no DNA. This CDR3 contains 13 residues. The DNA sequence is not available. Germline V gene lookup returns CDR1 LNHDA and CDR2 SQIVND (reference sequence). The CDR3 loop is CASRSGRYNEQFF.

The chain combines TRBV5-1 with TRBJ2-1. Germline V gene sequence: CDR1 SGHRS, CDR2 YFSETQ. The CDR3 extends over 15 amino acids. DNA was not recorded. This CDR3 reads CASSLDGGPYNEQFF.

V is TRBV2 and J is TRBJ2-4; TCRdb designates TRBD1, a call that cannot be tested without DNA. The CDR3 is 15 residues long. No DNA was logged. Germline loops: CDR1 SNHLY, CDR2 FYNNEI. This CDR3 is CASRARTEQGGIQYF.

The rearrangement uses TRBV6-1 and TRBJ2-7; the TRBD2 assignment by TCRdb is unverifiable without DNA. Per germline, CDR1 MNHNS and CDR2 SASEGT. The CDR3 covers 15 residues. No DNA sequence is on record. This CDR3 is CASSEASGGAYEQYF.

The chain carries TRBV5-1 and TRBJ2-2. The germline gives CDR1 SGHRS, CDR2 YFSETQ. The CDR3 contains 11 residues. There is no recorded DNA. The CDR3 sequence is CASSFSGELFF.

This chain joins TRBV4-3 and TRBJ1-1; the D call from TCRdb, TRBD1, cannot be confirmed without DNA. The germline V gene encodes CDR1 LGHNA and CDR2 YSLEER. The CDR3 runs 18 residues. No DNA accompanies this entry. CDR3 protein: CASSQTAPGQGVGTEAFF.

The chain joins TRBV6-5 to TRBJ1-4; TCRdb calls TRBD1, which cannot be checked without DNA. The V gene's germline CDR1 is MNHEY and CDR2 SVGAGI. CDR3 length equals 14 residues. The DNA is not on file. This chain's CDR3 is CASRETGRKEKLFF.

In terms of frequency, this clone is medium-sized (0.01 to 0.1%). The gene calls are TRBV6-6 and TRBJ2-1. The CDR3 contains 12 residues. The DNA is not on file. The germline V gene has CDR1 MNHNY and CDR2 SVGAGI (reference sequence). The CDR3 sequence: CAVGLSYNEQFF.

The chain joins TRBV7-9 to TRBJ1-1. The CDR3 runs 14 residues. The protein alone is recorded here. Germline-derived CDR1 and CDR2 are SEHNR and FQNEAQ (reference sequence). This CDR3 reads CASRERRANTEAFF.